This T cell receptor (beta chain) was recovered during a study of T-cell reconstitution after alpha-beta-depleted transplantation in children. This sample's TCRbeta library carried unique molecular identifier barcodes. TCRdb fed the PCR reads into MiXCR, producing one record per CDR3 protein. The table shows approximately 270,000 distinct CDR3 sequences, with 20% to 30% occurring only once. Of note for this clonotype: The target antigen is unknown.

CDR1 and CDR2 (germline): LGHDT, YNNKEL (reference sequence). With 0 bases removed from V and 2 bases from J, the gap between germline ends came to 5 bases. CDR3 length equals 13 residues. Study-wide findings and caveats: T-cell numbers and diversity, one year after transplant, stemmed largely from T cells that were newly produced. Surviving recipient T cells and thymic progenitors produced the high day-60 TCRbeta diversity seen in some patients.

Specimen: PBMCs, mostly from graft donor cells, collected 360 days after TCRalphabeta/CD19-depleted stem cell transplant. V usage is TRBV3-1 and J usage is TRBJ2-7; unclear D gene. This receptor was identified in a female patient aged 2 to 10 who had a stem cell transplant for congenital amegakaryocytic thrombocytopenia, so the T cells may come from the graft donor. The CDR3 DNA sequence: TGTGCCAGCAGCCAAGACTACGCCTACGAGCAGTACTTC. The encoded protein is CASSQDYAYEQYF.